The clone carrying this T cell receptor beta chain was picked up many times. As yet, its antigen is unknown. These data belong to a study of identical twins. Study-wide points: With beta out-of-frame sequences, excess sharing by twins was weaker.

With no exceptions, donors were healthy Caucasians. TCRdb called the 5' RACE reads again in MiXCR, with one record for every CDR3 protein. Here the sample spans roughly 350,000 distinct CDR3 sequences, approximately 8.8% being singletons. Germline V gene lookup returns CDR1 SGHRS and CDR2 YFSETQ. Trimming shortened V by 5 bases and J by 0 bases, and 14 bases separated the two germline ends. The CDR3 is 15 residues long. The sequence came from a woman aged 45-59 years in good health. Material: naive T cells sorted from blood. The V call is TRBV5-1, the J call TRBJ1-1; maybe TRBD1 (5 bases). The CDR3 bases are TGCGCCAGCAGTACAGGACGCCCCATGAACACTGAAGCTTTCTTT. Its protein product is CASSTGRPMNTEAFF.